This paragraph reports one T cell receptor (beta chain). The antigen is not known. The data were obtained in a study of shared clonotypes between healthy human individuals. CDR3 length: 16 amino acids. V was cut by 7 bases and J by 4 bases, with 23 bases left in between. Germline V CDR1 and CDR2: SNHLY, FYNNEI. Overall study findings and caveats: Among donors, clonotype sharing was expected to be affected by sequencing depth.

TCRdb's table, derived via immunoSEQ multiplex PCR, lists solely in-frame clones and lacks some. The table has 2.3 million or so clones, 85% to 95% seen once; the top ten hold about 0.39%. The chain joins TRBV2 to TRBJ2-7; tentative D call: TRBD2 (6 bases). The sequence was obtained from a young man in good health. Some clones in this sample may be carry-over from other donors' samples. The sequenced material came from naive CD4+ T cells from PBMCs. The subset is: CD45RA+ positively selected. The CDR3 loop is CASNWAGGAKDYEQYF. Here the CDR3 DNA reads TGTGCCAGCAACTGGGCCGGAGGGGCAAAAGATTACGAGCAGTACTTC. Full variable domain (remainder filled in from reference TRBV2 and TRBJ2-7): EPEVTQTPSHQVTQMGQEVILRCVPISNHLYFYWYRQILGQKVEFLVSFYNNEISEKSEIFDDQFSVERPDGSNFTLKIRSTKLEDSAMYFCASNWAGGAKDYEQYFGPGTRLTVT.